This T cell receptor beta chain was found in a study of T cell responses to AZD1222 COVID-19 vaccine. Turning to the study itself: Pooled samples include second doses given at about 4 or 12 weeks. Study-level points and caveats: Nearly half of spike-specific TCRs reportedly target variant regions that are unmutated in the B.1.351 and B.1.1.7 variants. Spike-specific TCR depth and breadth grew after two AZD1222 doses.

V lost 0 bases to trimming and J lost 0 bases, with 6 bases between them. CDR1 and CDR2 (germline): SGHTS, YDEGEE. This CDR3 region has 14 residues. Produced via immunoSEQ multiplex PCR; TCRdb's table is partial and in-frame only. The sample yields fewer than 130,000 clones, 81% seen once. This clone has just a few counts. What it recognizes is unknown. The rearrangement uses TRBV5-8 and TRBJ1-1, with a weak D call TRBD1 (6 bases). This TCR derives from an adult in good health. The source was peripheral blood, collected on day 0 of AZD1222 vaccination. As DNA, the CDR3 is TGTGCCAGCAGCTTGGACAGGGTGAACACTGAAGCTTTCTTT. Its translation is CASSLDRVNTEAFF.